This T cell receptor (beta chain) was profiled in a study of response to subunit inactivated influenza vaccine. The sample holds a few counts of this clonotype. TCRdb reanalysed the RT-PCR reads using MiXCR and keeps one entry per CDR3 protein. The table records about 530,000 distinct CDR3 sequences, approximately 12% of them present only once. Trimming took 6 bases from V and 1 from J, leaving 9 bases between them. Germline CDR1 and CDR2: ENHRY and SYGVKD. The CDR3 covers 13 residues. The J gene is TRBJ1-1, the V gene TRBV10-3; weak D call: TRBD1 (5 bases). The TCR originated in a man aged 45 to 65 who received an inactivated influenza vaccine. The specimen was PBMCs from blood, collected roughly 45 days after vaccination. Here the CDR3 reads CAIRDSTNTEAFF. In nucleotides, the CDR3 is TGTGCCATCAGAGACAGCACGAACACTGAAGCTTTCTTT.